This T cell receptor (beta chain) originates from a study of blood T cell repertoires in COVID-19. Study summary: Acute and convalescent COVID-19 specimens originated in the United States, Italy and Spain. T cells, B-cell-depleted T cells, or PBMCs supplied cDNA or gDNA.

Germline CDR1 is GTSNPN and CDR2 is SVGIG (reference sequence). The CDR3 has 12 residues. V shed 3 bases and J shed 2 bases, with 7 bases lying between them. Per the authors' pipeline: Amplification from reference gene primers served as the basis for estimated nucleated cell counts. Clones were sequenced by immunoSEQ multiplex PCR, and TCRdb holds only the in-frame ones, with some missing. The V and J calls and clone size come from that table; D and trimming were worked out from the DNA. The sample has about 83,000 clones, about 87% seen once. The genes are TRBV30 and TRBJ1-2; D gene uncertain. This receptor was obtained from a man older than 75 with active or convalescent COVID-19. Sequenced: peripheral blood. The CDR3 bases are TGTGCCTGGAGCAACGGGAACTATGGCTACACCTTC. It encodes CAWSNGNYGYTF.